This entry lists 22 T cell receptor beta chains sequenced from one sample in a study of blood T cell repertoires in COVID-19 (dated by TCRdb to the early 2020s). Library construction relied on the immunoSEQ multiplex PCR assay. In TCRdb, the immuneACCESS table is reduced to in-frame sequences with V and J assigned. These tables do not hold every clone; where another copy was compared, an unresolved V gene accounts for under half, and the others remain unexplained. A total of tens of thousands of clones appear in this sample, about nine tenths of them only once. The leading ten clones occupy 29% of the sample. The sample consisted of peripheral blood. The receptors shown here come from a woman aged 80 or older with active or convalescent COVID-19.

This clone has a handful of counts. The chain links TRBV28 to TRBJ1-2; TRBD1 matches at 7 bases. This CDR3 spans 14 amino acids. V gave up 3 bases and J gave up 8 bases; unmatched junction bases: 9. The germline gives CDR1 MDHEN, CDR2 SYDVKM. CDR3 nucleotide sequence: TGTGCCAGCAGTTTTGAGAGGGGGCGGGACGGCTACACCTTC. Residues: CASSFERGRDGYTF.

The sample holds a few counts of this clone. The rearrangement links TRBV15 to TRBJ2-5; 13 bases map to TRBD2. The CDR3 has 16 residues. Per the germline V gene, CDR1 is LNHNV and CDR2 is YYDKDF (reference sequence). V lost 3 bases and J lost 3; bases outside the gene matches: 4. Written as DNA, the CDR3 is TGTGCCACCAGCAGGCAGACTAGCGGGGGGAAAGAGACCCAGTACTTC. Its protein is CATSRQTSGGKETQYF.

V gene TRBV6-5 combines with J gene TRBJ1-4, with D possibly TRBD1 on 5 matching bases. CDR1 and CDR2 from the germline V gene are MNHEY and SVGAGI. The CDR3 runs to 14 residues. V was shortened by 4 bases and J by 6 bases, with 12 bases between the two germline ends. The CDR3 DNA reads TGTGCCAGCAGTTTCGACAGCGCGGATGAAAAACTGTTTTTT. It translates to CASSFDSADEKLFF.

V is TRBV28 and J is TRBJ2-2; 7 bases match TRBD1. The CDR3 is made up of 14 amino acids. V lost 6 bases to trimming and J lost 7 bases; unmatched junction nucleotides: 8. Germline CDR1 MDHEN, CDR2 SYDVKM. For the CDR3, the DNA is TGTGCCAGCAGGGCGACAGGGCGCAGCGGGGAGCTGTTTTTT. Protein product: CASRATGRSGELFF.

The chain couples TRBV21-1 to TRBJ2-2; the table's D call TRBD2 went unverified against the DNA. TRBV21-1 is a documented pseudogene. The CDR3 contains 14 residues. CDR3: CARGTGGGTGELFF. In DNA, the CDR3 is TGTGCCAGAGGTACGGGGGGAGGGACCGGGGAGCTGTTTTTT.

The genes are TRBV6-2 or TRBV6-3 and TRBJ2-7; perhaps TRBD1 as D (5 bases). Germline CDR1 and CDR2: MNHEY and SVGEGT. This CDR3 has 13 residues. Trimming removed 6 bases from V and 2 bases from J, with 11 bases in between. Here the CDR3 reads CASSGQGTYEQYF. The CDR3, as DNA: TGTGCCAGCAGCGGTCAGGGTACCTACGAGCAGTACTTC.

J is TRBJ2-1 and V is TRBV4-3, with TRBD2 matching over 12 bases. V was pared by 1 base and J by 13 bases, with 2 bases of the junction left unmatched. Germline V gene sequence: CDR1 LGHNA, CDR2 YSLEER. The CDR3 loop spans 13 amino acids. The CDR3 bases are TGCGCCAGCAGCCAAGGGACTAGCGGGGTACAGTTCTTC. Translating it yields CASSQGTSGVQFF.

The gene calls are TRBV5-1 and TRBJ1-2; 8 positions match TRBD1. The CDR3 has 14 residues. Germline V gene sequence: CDR1 SGHRS, CDR2 YFSETQ. The ends lost 4 bases at V and 3 bases at J; junction bases unmatched: 5. The CDR3: CASSPGGFDYGYTF. The DNA for the CDR3 is TGCGCCAGCAGCCCAGGGGGCTTCGACTATGGCTACACCTTC. Full variable domain (outside the CDR3, taken from reference TRBV5-1 and TRBJ1-2): KAGVTQTPRYLIKTRGQQVTLSCSPISGHRSVSWYQQTPGQGLQFLFEYFSETQRNKGNFPGRFSGRQFSNSRSEMNVSTLELGDSALYLCASSPGGFDYGYTFGSGTRLTVV.

The rearrangement uses TRBV6-5 and TRBJ2-3; TRBD2 matches 9 bases. CDR1 is MNHEY, CDR2 SVGAGI, per germline. V lost 6 bases, J lost 9 bases, and 4 bases stayed unmatched. The CDR3 length is 12 residues. In nucleotides, the CDR3 is TGTGCCAGCAGATCCCTAGCGGGGACGCAGTATTTT. It codes for CASRSLAGTQYF.

The V call is TRBV27, the J call TRBJ2-7; unclear D gene. CDR3 size: 15 residues. Germline loops: CDR1 MNHEY, CDR2 SMNVEV (reference sequence). V was cut by 5 bases and J by 2 bases, with 16 bases left in between. The CDR3 sequence: CASSPLVYGAYEQYF. CDR3 nucleotide sequence: TGTGCCAGCAGTCCACTGGTCTACGGAGCCTACGAGCAGTACTTC.

Only a few counts were recorded for this clone. The chain has TRBV11-3 and TRBJ1-1; tentatively, D is TRBD1 (6 bases). CDR1 is SGHNT and CDR2 is YENEEA in the germline V gene. The CDR3 is 13 amino acids. Trimming pared 8 bases from V and 5 bases from J, leaving 15 bases between. The CDR3 sequence: CASEKGDGTEAFF. CDR3 DNA: TGTGCCAGCGAAAAGGGGGATGGAACTGAAGCTTTCTTT.

The chain's CDR3 is CASSTGSQETQYF. The CDR3 DNA reads TGTGCCAGCAGCACCGGGTCTCAAGAGACCCAGTACTTC. The rearrangement uses TRBV7-3 and TRBJ2-5, with no clear D. V was cut by 5 bases and J by 2 bases, with 9 bases left in between. The germline gives CDR1 SGHTA, CDR2 FQGTGA. CDR3 size: 13 residues.

This clone showed up just once. The chain is built from TRBV20-1 and TRBJ1-3; a weak D match, TRBD1 (5 bases). This CDR3 has 16 amino acids. Germline CDR1 DFQATT, CDR2 SNEGSKA (reference sequence). V shed 3 bases and J shed 0 bases, with 15 bases lying between them. The CDR3 is CSASRAGVGSGNTIYF. CDR3 in DNA: TGCAGTGCTAGTCGGGCGGGGGTAGGCTCTGGAAACACCATATATTTT.

The chain combines TRBV5-4 with TRBJ1-5, with no clear D. CDR1 SGHNT and CDR2 YYREEE come from the germline V gene (reference sequence). V was trimmed by 0 bases and J by 5 bases, leaving 6 bases between them. There are 13 residues in the CDR3. CDR3 in DNA: TGTGCCAGCAGCTTGGCAGGCGATCAGCCCCAGCATTTT. As protein: CASSLAGDQPQHF.

This sequence joins TRBV2 and TRBJ2-2; tentative D call: TRBD1 (5 bases). This CDR3 is built from 13 residues. Trimming pared 6 bases from V and 5 bases from J, leaving 10 bases between. Germline V gene sequence: CDR1 SNHLY, CDR2 FYNNEI. CDR3 residues: CASRDKRTGELFF. CDR3 bases: TGTGCCAGCAGGGACAAAAGGACCGGGGAGCTGTTTTTT.

This clone was observed a single time. The junction departs from germline at one end; a sequencing error may be responsible. This chain connects TRBV5-8 to TRBJ1-4; weak D call: TRBD1 (5 bases). The CDR3 has 12 amino acids. In germline, CDR1 is SGHTS, CDR2 YDEGEE. The CDR3 nucleotides are TGTGCCAGCAGCTCTGCAGGGATTCGGTGGGGATTT. Translation gives CASSSAGIRWGF.

V is TRBV6-5 and J is TRBJ2-5; D not resolved. The V end lost 0 bases, the J end lost 4 bases, and 12 bases lay between the germline ends. The CDR3 has 15 residues. Germline V gives CDR1 MNHEY, CDR2 SVGAGI. CDR3 DNA: TGTGCCAGCAGTTACTCCGGCTGGCGAGGAGAGACCCAGTACTTC. Translation: CASSYSGWRGETQYF.

The chain combines TRBV20-1 with TRBJ2-7, with 8 bases fitting TRBD1. This CDR3 has 11 amino acids. J gave up 6 bases and V 5 bases, and 3 bases lay outside the gene matches. Germline V gives CDR1 DFQATT, CDR2 SNEGSKA (reference sequence). This chain's CDR3 is CSAPQGAEQYF. In nucleotides, the CDR3 is TGCAGTGCTCCGCAGGGGGCCGAGCAGTACTTC.

This chain uses TRBV10-2 with TRBJ2-5; 14 bases are shared with TRBD2. The ends lost 2 bases at V and 5 bases at J; junction bases unmatched: 13. The CDR3 is made up of 19 amino acids. Germline lookup yields CDR1 WSHSY and CDR2 SAAADI. CDR3 residues: CASSEGRRLAGGPGETQYF. CDR3 DNA sequence: TGCGCCAGCAGTGAGGGCCGTCGACTAGCGGGGGGGCCCGGTGAGACCCAGTACTTC.

The chain links TRBV3-1 (or the pseudogene TRBV3-2) to TRBJ2-3, with 7 bases aligning to TRBD2. Germline CDR1 and CDR2: LGHDT and YNNKEL (reference sequence). Losses at the gene ends were 0 bases for V and 8 bases for J; bases not matched to a gene: 11. The CDR3 is made up of 16 amino acids. The CDR3 nucleotides read TGTGCCAGCAGCCAAGAGCGAGCGGGGCTCGGGGGTACGCAGTATTTT. This codes for CASSQERAGLGGTQYF.

This clone has a single count. CDR3 protein: CASSLSWQANSPLHF. CDR3 sequence (DNA): TGTGCCAGCAGTTTGTCGTGGCAGGCGAATTCACCCCTCCACTTT. J is TRBJ1-6 and V is TRBV28; no definite D call. Trimming removed 3 bases from V and 7 bases from J, with 13 bases in between. The CDR3 length is 15 residues. Germline loops: CDR1 MDHEN, CDR2 SYDVKM.

The rearrangement uses TRBV11-3 and TRBJ1-4; D gene uncertain. Between the trimmed V and J ends, which lost 0 bases and 8 bases, there was a span of 16 bases. Germline assignment: CDR1 SGHNT and CDR2 YENEEA. This CDR3 has 16 amino acids. The CDR3 is CASSLDVSGYSEKLFF. The DNA of the CDR3 is TGTGCCAGCAGCTTAGACGTATCGGGATATAGCGAAAAACTGTTTTTT.